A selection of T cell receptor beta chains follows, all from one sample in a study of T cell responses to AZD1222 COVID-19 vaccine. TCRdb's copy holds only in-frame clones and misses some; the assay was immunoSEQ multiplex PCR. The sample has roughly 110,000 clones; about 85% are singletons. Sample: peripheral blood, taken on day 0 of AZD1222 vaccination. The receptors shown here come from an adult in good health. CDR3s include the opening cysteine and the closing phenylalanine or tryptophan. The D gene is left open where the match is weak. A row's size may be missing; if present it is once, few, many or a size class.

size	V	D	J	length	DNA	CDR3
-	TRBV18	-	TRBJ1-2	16	TGTGCCAGCTCACCAATCGAGGGGCTTCCTATACGTGGCTACACCTTC	CASSPIEGLPIRGYTF
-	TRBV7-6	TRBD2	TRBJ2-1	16	TGTGCCAGCTCTCCACTGCAGAGCGGGAGTAAAAATGAGCAGTTCTTC	CASSPLQSGSKNEQFF
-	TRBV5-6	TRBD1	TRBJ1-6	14	TGTGCCAGCAGCTTGTATACAGGGGATTCACCCCTCCACTTT	CASSLYTGDSPLHF
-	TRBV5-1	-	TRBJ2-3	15	TGCGCCAGCAGCTTTGGGAGGATCAAACCAGATACGCAGTATTTT	CASSFGRIKPDTQYF
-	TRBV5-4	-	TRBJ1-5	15	TGTGCCAGCAGCTTAGGGCCGTATAGCAATCAGCCCCAGCATTTT	CASSLGPYSNQPQHF
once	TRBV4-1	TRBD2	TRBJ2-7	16	TGCGCCAGCAGCCAAGTCTTAGCGGGGGCTCACTACGAGCAGTACTTC	CASSQVLAGAHYEQYF
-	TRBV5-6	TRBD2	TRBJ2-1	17	TGTGCCAGCAGCTACAGGTCTAGCGGGAGTATTCTCAATGAGCAGTTCTTC	CASSYRSSGSILNEQFF
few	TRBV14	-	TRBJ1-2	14	TGTGCCAGCAGCCGTCAGGGAGCGGACTATGGCTACACCTTC	CASSRQGADYGYTF
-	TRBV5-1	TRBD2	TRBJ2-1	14	TGCGCCAGCAGCTTGACGGGGGGGTTCAATGAGCAGTTCTTC	CASSLTGGFNEQFF
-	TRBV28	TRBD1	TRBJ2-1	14	TGTGCCAGCAGTCCTTCCGACAGGGTCAATGAGCAGTTCTTC	CASSPSDRVNEQFF
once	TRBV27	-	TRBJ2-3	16	TGTGCCAGCAGTCCCCCTCCGAGCTTTTACACAGATACGCAGTATTTT	CASSPPPSFYTDTQYF
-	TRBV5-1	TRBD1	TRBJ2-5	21	TGCGCCAGCAGCAGGACAGGGGGCTTCGGGCTAGCAGGGACCAGTCCAGAGACCCAGTACTTC	CASSRTGGFGLAGTSPETQYF
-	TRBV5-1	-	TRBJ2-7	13	TGCGCCAGCAGCTTGTCTACAGACTACGAGCAGTACTTC	CASSLSTDYEQYF
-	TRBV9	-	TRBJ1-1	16	TGTGCCAGCAGCGTTTCCGGGACCCCTCAGAACACTGAAGCTTTCTTT	CASSVSGTPQNTEAFF
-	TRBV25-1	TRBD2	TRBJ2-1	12	TGTGCCAGCGGGACTAGCGGCCTCTCCCAGTTCTTC	CASGTSGLSQFF
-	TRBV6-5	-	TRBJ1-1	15	TGTGCCAGCAGTCTTAGCATTTTGATGAACACTGAAGCTTTCTTT	CASSLSILMNTEAFF
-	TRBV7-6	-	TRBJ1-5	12	TGTGCCAGCAGCTTATTAGGTCAGCCCCAGCATTTT	CASSLLGQPQHF
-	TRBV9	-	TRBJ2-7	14	TGTGCCAGCAGCGTAGGGGACGGGGGTCGAGAGCAGTACTTC	CASSVGDGGREQYF
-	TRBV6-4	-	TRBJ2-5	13	TGTGCCAGCAGTACTACAGAGAAAGAGACCCAGTACTTC	CASSTTEKETQYF
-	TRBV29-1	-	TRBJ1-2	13	TGCAGCGTGGATTCTGTGGATAACTATGGCTACACCTTC	CSVDSVDNYGYTF
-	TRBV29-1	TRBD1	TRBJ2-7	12	TGCAGCGTTGAGACGGCAGGGGGAGAGCAGTACTTC	CSVETAGGEQYF
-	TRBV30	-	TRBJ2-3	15	TGTGCCTGGAGTCCCATCAGGTCTGGGGGAGATACGCAGTATTTT	CAWSPIRSGGDTQYF
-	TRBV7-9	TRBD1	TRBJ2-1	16	TGTGCCAGCAGCCTACAAACAGGGGCGAGGGACAATGAGCAGTTCTTC	CASSLQTGARDNEQFF
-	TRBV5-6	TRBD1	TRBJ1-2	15	TGTGCCAGCAGCTACGGGACAGTGGGCGTCTCTGGCTACACCTTC	CASSYGTVGVSGYTF
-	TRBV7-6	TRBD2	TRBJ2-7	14	TGTGCCAGCAGCCTCCGGACTAGCCCATACGAGCAGTACTTC	CASSLRTSPYEQYF
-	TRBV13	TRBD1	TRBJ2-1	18	TGTGCCAGCAGCTTAAATCCCCCTTGGGACAGCCTACGCAATGAGCAGTTCTTC	CASSLNPPWDSLRNEQFF
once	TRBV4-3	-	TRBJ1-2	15	TGCGCCAGCAGCCAAGGAGTGGCAGGGTTTGGTGGCTACACCTTC	CASSQGVAGFGGYTF
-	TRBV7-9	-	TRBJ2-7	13	TGTGCCAGCAGCTCTTCCCCGGCCTACGAGCAGTACTTC	CASSSSPAYEQYF
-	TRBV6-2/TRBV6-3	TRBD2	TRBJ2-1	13	TGTGCCAGCAGTTCGACTAGCAGGGATGAGCAGTTCTTC	CASSSTSRDEQFF
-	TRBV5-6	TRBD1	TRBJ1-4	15	TGTGCCAGCTCCACCGGGACAGGGTTGAGGGAAAAACTGTTTTTT	CASSTGTGLREKLFF
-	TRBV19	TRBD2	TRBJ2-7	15	TGTGCCAGTAGTGTTATAGCGGGAGTTTACTACGAGCAGTACTTC	CASSVIAGVYYEQYF
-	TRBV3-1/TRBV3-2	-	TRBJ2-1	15	TGTGCCAGCAGCCAAGGTCCAAGCTCCTACAATGAGCAGTTCTTC	CASSQGPSSYNEQFF
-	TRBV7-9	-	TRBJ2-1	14	TGTGCCAGCAGCTGGGACCCCACGTCGGGTGAGCAGTTCTTC	CASSWDPTSGEQFF
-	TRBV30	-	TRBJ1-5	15	TGTGCCTGGAGAATGGATGGCCTCTCCGATCAGCCCCAGCATTTT	CAWRMDGLSDQPQHF
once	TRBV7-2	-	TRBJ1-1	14	TGTGCCAGCAGCCTAGGACAGCTGAACACTGAAGCTTTCTTT	CASSLGQLNTEAFF
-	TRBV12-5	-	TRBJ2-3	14	TGTGCTAGTTCCCCTTTCACCAACACAGATACGCAGTATTTT	CASSPFTNTDTQYF
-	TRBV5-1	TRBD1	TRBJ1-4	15	TGCGCCAGCAGCTTGTATGACAGGGCGAATGAAAAACTGTTTTTT	CASSLYDRANEKLFF
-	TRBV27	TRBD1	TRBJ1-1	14	TGTGCCAGCAGTTTGGCAGGGGGCTTCACTGAAGCTTTCTTT	CASSLAGGFTEAFF
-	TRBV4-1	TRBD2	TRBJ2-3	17	TGCGCCAGCAGCCAAGCGAGCGGGGGGGCCCGGACAGATACGCAGTATTTT	CASSQASGGARTDTQYF
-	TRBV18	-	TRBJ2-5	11	TGTGCCAGCTCACCTTCGGAGACCCAGTACTTC	CASSPSETQYF
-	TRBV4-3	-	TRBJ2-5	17	TGCGCCAGCAGCCAAGATTTTCTCGGCGGGGACCAAGAGACCCAGTACTTC	CASSQDFLGGDQETQYF
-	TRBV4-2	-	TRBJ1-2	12	TGTGCCAGCAGCTCTTCAACGCAAGGCTACACCTTC	CASSSSTQGYTF
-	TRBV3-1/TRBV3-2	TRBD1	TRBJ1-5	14	TGTGCCAGCAGCCGACAGGGAAGATTGGAGCCCCAGCATTTT	CASSRQGRLEPQHF
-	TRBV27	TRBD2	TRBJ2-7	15	TGTGCCAGCAGGTCACTAGCGGGAGGCCGGTACGAGCAGTACTTC	CASRSLAGGRYEQYF
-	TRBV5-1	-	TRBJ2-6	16	TGCGCCAGCAGCCTGGGATGGGCCCCTGGGGCCAACGTCCTGACTTTC	CASSLGWAPGANVLTF
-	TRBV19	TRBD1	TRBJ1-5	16	TGTGCCAGTAGTCGTACCTACCGGGACAGAAATCAGCCCCAGCATTTT	CASSRTYRDRNQPQHF
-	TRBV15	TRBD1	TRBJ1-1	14	TGTGCCACCAGCGACAGGGGAAGGGCCACTGAAGCTTTCTTT	CATSDRGRATEAFF
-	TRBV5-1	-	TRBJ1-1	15	TGCGCCAGCAGCTCCCAGCTGGGATTCATGACGGAAGCTTTCTTT	CASSSQLGFMTEAFF
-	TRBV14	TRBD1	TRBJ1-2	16	TGTGCCAGCAGCCAAGTCCGACAGGGGACTAACTATGGCTACACCTTC	CASSQVRQGTNYGYTF
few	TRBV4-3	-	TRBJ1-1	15	TGCGCCAGCAGCCAAGGTCATCGACAGAACACTGAAGCTTTCTTT	CASSQGHRQNTEAFF
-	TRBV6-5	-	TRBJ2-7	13	TGTGCCAGCAGTCAGGGACCACTATACGAGCAGTACTTC	CASSQGPLYEQYF
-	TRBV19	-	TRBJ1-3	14	TGTGCCAGTAGTGCACAGGGATTTGGAAACACCATATATTTT	CASSAQGFGNTIYF
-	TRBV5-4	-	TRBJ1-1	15	TGTGCCAGCAGCTCGAATACTGGGACGAGGGCTGAAGCTTTCTTT	CASSSNTGTRAEAFF
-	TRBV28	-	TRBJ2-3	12	TGTGCCAGCACCAGGGTTGGGGATACGCAGTATTTT	CASTRVGDTQYF
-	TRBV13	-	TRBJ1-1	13	TGTGCCAGCAGCTTACCAGGGCGAACTGAAGCTTTCTTT	CASSLPGRTEAFF
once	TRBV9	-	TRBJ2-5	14	TGTGCCAGCAGCGTGAGCGTCCAGGGAGAGACCCAGTACTTC	CASSVSVQGETQYF
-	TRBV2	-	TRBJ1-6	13	TGTGCCAGCGGGGCCGGCTATAATTCACCCCTCCACTTT	CASGAGYNSPLHF
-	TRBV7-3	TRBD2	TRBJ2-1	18	TGTGCCAGCAGCCAAGTGCGGGTGCGGGAGGGCCCCCGAGGTGAGCAGTTCTTC	CASSQVRVREGPRGEQFF
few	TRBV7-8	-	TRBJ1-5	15	TGTGCCAGCAGCCCCGAGGAGGGGAGCAATCAGCCCCAGCATTTT	CASSPEEGSNQPQHF
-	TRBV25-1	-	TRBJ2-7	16	TGTGCCAGCAGTCCCAGCACACGACAGGTTTTGGACGAGCAGTACTTC	CASSPSTRQVLDEQYF